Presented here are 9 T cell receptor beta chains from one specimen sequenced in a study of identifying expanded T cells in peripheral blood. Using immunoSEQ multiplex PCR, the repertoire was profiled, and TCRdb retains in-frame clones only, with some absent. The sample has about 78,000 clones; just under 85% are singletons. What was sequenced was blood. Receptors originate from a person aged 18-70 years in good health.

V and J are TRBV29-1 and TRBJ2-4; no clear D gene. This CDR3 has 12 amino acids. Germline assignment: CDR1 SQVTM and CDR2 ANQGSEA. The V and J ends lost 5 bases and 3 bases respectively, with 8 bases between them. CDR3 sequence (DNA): TGCAGCGTTAACCCGGACAAAAACATTCAGTACTTC. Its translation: CSVNPDKNIQYF. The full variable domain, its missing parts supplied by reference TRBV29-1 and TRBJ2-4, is SAVISQKPSRDICQRGTSLTIQCQVDSQVTMMFWYRQQPGQSLTLIATANQGSEATYESGFVIDKFPISRPNLTFSTLTVSNMSPEDSSIYLCSVNPDKNIQYFGAGTRLSVL.

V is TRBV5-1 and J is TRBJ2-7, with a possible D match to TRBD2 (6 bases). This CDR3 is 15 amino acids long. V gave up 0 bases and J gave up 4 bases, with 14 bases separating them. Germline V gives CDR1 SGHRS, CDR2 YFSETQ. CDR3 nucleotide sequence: TGCGCCAGCAGCTTGGATGGTCGGGACTGGTACGAGCAGTACTTC. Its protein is CASSLDGRDWYEQYF.

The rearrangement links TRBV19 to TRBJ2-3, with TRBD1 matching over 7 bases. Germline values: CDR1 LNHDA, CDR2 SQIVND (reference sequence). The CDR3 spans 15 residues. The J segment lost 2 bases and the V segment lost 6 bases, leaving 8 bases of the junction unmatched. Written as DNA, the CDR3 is TGTGCCAGTAGACTAACAGGGGTCTTCACAGATACGCAGTATTTT. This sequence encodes CASRLTGVFTDTQYF.

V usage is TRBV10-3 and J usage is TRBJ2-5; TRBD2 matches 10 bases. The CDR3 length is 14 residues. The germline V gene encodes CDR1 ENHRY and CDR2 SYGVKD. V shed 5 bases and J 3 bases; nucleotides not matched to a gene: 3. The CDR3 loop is CAISSTSGEETQYF. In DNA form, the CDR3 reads TGTGCCATCAGTTCCACTAGCGGGGAAGAGACCCAGTACTTC.

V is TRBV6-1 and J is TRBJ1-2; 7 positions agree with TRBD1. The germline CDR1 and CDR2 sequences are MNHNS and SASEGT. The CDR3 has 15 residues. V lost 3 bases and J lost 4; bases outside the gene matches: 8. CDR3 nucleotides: TGTGCCAGCAGTGATGAGGGCAGGGGGAGCTATGGCTACACCTTC. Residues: CASSDEGRGSYGYTF.

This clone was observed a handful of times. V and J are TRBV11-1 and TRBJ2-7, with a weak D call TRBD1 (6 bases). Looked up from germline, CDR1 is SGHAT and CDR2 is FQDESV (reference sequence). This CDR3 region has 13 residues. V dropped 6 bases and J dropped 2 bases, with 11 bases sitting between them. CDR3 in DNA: TGTGCCAGCAGTCCTGACAGGACCTACGAGCAGTACTTC. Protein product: CASSPDRTYEQYF.

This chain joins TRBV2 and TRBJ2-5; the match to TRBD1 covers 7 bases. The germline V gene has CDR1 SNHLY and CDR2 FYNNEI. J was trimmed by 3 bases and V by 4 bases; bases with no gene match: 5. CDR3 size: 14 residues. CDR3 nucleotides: TGTGCCAGCAGTGGCTTTACAGGGGAAGAGACCCAGTACTTC. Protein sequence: CASSGFTGEETQYF.

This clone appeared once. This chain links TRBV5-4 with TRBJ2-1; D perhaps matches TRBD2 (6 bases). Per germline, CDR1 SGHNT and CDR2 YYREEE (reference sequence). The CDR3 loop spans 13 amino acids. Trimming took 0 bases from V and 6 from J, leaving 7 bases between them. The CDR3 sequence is CASSLGAGNEQFF. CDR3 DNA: TGTGCCAGCAGCTTGGGAGCGGGCAATGAGCAGTTCTTC.

DNA for the CDR3: TGCAGCGTTTTCCCGGAAGGTGATGGCTACACCTTC. This gives the protein CSVFPEGDGYTF. The genes are TRBV29-1 and TRBJ1-2; D not certain. The CDR3 length is 12 residues. V lost 5 bases to trimming and J lost 6 bases, with 13 bases between them. Per the germline V gene, CDR1 is SQVTM and CDR2 is ANQGSEA.